Below are 9 T cell receptor beta chains sequenced from a single sample in a study of blood T cells in healthy people across ages. For the second PCR, which ran for 7 to 11 cycles, a sample-barcoded 5' primer and a J-beta primer mix were used. TCRdb re-derived calls from the 5' RACE reads in MiXCR, one entry per CDR3 protein. Of about 640,000 distinct CDR3 sequences detected, roughly 58% appear once; the ten largest clones hold 30% to 45%. The sequencing input was blood. Receptors were obtained from a man in his 60s in good health.

The rearrangement joins TRBV10-1 to TRBJ2-2; D not certain. The CDR3 is made up of 16 amino acids. Germline CDR1 reads WNHNN; CDR2 reads SYGVQD (reference sequence). Trimming took off 4 bases at V and 2 bases at J, with 14 bases between the two ends. The CDR3 loop is CASSGTDWYNTGELFF. Here the CDR3 DNA reads TGCGCCAGCAGTGGGACCGACTGGTATAACACCGGGGAGCTGTTTTTT.

The chain recombines TRBV6-4 with TRBJ1-2; 9 bases are a match to TRBD1. This CDR3 region has 16 residues. In germline, CDR1 is MRHNA, CDR2 SNTAGT. V dropped 4 bases and J dropped 4; count of bases not matched to a gene: 10. The CDR3 is CASSVPGQGPRYGYTF. CDR3 nucleotides: TGTGCCAGCAGTGTCCCGGGACAGGGACCACGCTATGGCTACACCTTC.

In its sample, this clonotype was seen a few times. This chain links TRBV7-9 with TRBJ2-1; 12 bases are a match to TRBD2. V gave up 1 base and J gave up 3 bases; unmatched junction bases: 10. The CDR3 sequence is 19 residues long. Germline loops: CDR1 SEHNR, CDR2 FQNEAQ (reference sequence). The CDR3 sequence: CASSLVGTSGGSNYNEQFF. CDR3 DNA sequence: TGTGCCAGCAGCTTAGTCGGAACTAGCGGGGGGTCCAACTACAATGAGCAGTTCTTC.

The chain joins TRBV7-2 to TRBJ1-1; D is possibly TRBD1 (5 bases). V gave up 0 bases and J gave up 1 base, with 15 bases separating them. Germline lookup yields CDR1 SGHTA and CDR2 FQGNSA. CDR3 length: 17 amino acids. CDR3 in DNA: TGTGCCAGCAGCTTAGCGTCGCCGGGGGGAGGGAACACTGAAGCTTTCTTT. Residues: CASSLASPGGGNTEAFF.

As for this clonotype: The junction does not match germline at one end; this may be a read error. This sequence joins TRBV15 and TRBJ2-7; D gene ambiguous. The DNA end favors TRBJ2-5, so the J call may be wrong. The germline gives CDR1 LNHNV, CDR2 YYDKDF (reference sequence). The CDR3 contains 13 residues. For the CDR3, the DNA is TGTGTCACCAGCAGAGATCTAGGGGAGACCCAGTACTTC. Residues: CVTSRDLGETQYF.

V usage is TRBV10-3 and J usage is TRBJ2-7; TRBD2 aligns across 10 bases. V shed 3 bases and J 3 bases; nucleotides not matched to a gene: 5. The CDR3 has 15 amino acids. Germline assignment: CDR1 ENHRY and CDR2 SYGVKD. The CDR3 loop is CAISDQRGGYYEQYF. CDR3 DNA sequence: TGTGCCATCAGTGACCAGCGGGGGGGTTACTACGAGCAGTACTTC.

The chain recombines TRBV15 with TRBJ2-4; TRBD1 is a possible D gene (5 bases). The better agreement between TRBJ2-7 and the DNA end casts doubt on the J call. From germline, CDR1 is LNHNV and CDR2 YYDKDF (reference sequence). CDR3 length equals 13 residues. The CDR3 DNA sequence: TGTGCCACCAGCCGGACATCCTCCTACGAGCAGTACTTC. Its protein is CATSRTSSYEQYF.

CDR3 coding DNA: TGCAGTGCTTTCCTCGAGGGGGGGTACTACAATGAGCAGTTCTTC. This encodes CSAFLEGGYYNEQFF. The chain is built from TRBV20-1 and TRBJ2-1; D perhaps matches TRBD2 (7 bases). This CDR3 comprises 15 residues. V was pared by 5 bases and J by 3 bases, with 17 bases between. Germline loops: CDR1 DFQATT, CDR2 SNEGSKA (reference sequence).

The chain has TRBV20-1 and TRBJ2-1; D is unclear. The CDR3 is 14 amino acids. V lost 5 bases to trimming and J lost 2 bases, with 13 bases between them. Germline CDR1 and CDR2: DFQATT and SNEGSKA (reference sequence). CDR3 sequence: CSACSPGTYNEQFF. As DNA, the CDR3 is TGCAGTGCTTGTTCCCCGGGCACCTACAATGAGCAGTTCTTC.